This T cell receptor beta chain was captured in a study of control samples from healthy donors and cancer patients. Using immunoSEQ multiplex PCR, the repertoire was profiled, and TCRdb retains in-frame clones only, with some absent. The sample contains approximately 87,000 clones, 93% of which appear only once. Sequencing input: PBMCs. This clonotype originated in a woman in her 40s with lung cancer.

CDR3: CASSPAGTGGDGYTF. For the CDR3, the DNA is TGTGCCAGCAGCCCTGCCGGGACAGGGGGAGATGGCTACACCTTC. The rearrangement joins TRBV7-9 to TRBJ1-2; the match to TRBD1 covers 11 bases. This CDR3 contains 15 residues. Germline assignment: CDR1 SEHNR and CDR2 FQNEAQ (reference sequence). V shed 5 bases and J 6 bases; nucleotides not matched to a gene: 8.